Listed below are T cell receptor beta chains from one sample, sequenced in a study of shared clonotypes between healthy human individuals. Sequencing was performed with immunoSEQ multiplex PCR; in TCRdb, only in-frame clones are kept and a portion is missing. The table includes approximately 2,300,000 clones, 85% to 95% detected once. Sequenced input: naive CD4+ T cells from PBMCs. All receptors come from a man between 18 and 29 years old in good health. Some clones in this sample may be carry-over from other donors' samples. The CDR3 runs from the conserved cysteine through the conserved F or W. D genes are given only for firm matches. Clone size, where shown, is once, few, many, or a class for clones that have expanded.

TGTGCCAGCAGTAGTCAGACATTCACCCGCACAGATACGCAGTATTTT,CASSSQTFTRTDTQYF,TRBV28,TRBJ2-3,-,-
TGTGCCATCGGCCACGAGCAGTACTTC,CAIGHEQYF,TRBV10-3,TRBJ2-7,-,-
TGTGCCAGCAGTCAGAGGGGTTCGCCCAAAAACATTCAGTACTTC,CASSQRGSPKNIQYF,TRBV28,TRBJ2-4,-,-
TGTGCCAGCAGCCAAGCCGGGACAGGGAGTTCTGGAAACACCATATATTTT,CASSQAGTGSSGNTIYF,TRBV4-2,TRBJ1-3,TRBD1,-
TGTGCTAGTGGTTTGGTTTTAGGGCAGGGTACCGGGGAGCTGTTTTTT,CASGLVLGQGTGELFF,TRBV12-5,TRBJ2-2,-,-
TGTGCCAGCTCCCTCGGACAGGGAGTGAGCAATCAGCCCCAGCATTTT,CASSLGQGVSNQPQHF,TRBV18,TRBJ1-5,TRBD1,-
TGCGCCAGCAGCCAAGTGGAGGGACAGCGTATTGGAAACACCATATATTTT,CASSQVEGQRIGNTIYF,TRBV4-3,TRBJ1-3,TRBD1,-
TGTGCCAGCAGCTTGCTCCCTCTTAATGAAAAACTGTTTTTT,CASSLLPLNEKLFF,TRBV5-5,TRBJ1-4,-,-
TGTGCCAGCAGCTTAATAGGGGTCGGGGAGACCCAGTACTTC,CASSLIGVGETQYF,TRBV5-4,TRBJ2-5,-,-
TGTGCCAGCAGTTCCCCCGGGACTAGCGGGAGGGCATACAATGAGCAGTTCTTC,CASSSPGTSGRAYNEQFF,TRBV28,TRBJ2-1,TRBD2,-
TGTGCCTGGAGTGCCGACAGTTACGAGCAGTACTTC,CAWSADSYEQYF,TRBV30,TRBJ2-7,-,-
TGTGCCAGCGCCGAGGAGACCCCGCGTGGAGGCTACACCTTC,CASAEETPRGGYTF,TRBV2,TRBJ1-2,-,-
TGTGCCAGCAGCCCGGTGGGGGGCGAGCAGTACTTC,CASSPVGGEQYF,TRBV5-6,TRBJ2-7,-,once
TGCGCCAGCAGCTTGGACGGCAGGGGGCAGGGTGAGCAGTACTTC,CASSLDGRGQGEQYF,TRBV5-1,TRBJ2-7,TRBD1,-
TGTGCCAGCAGTTTTTCACCCCATTCCTACGAGCAGTACTTC,CASSFSPHSYEQYF,TRBV9,TRBJ2-7,-,-
TGTGCCAGCAGCCAAGGACGGGGAATGGAAACTGGCTACACCTTC,CASSQGRGMETGYTF,TRBV14,TRBJ1-2,-,-
TGTGCCAGCATCCGGAGAGGCACCCTGAACACTGAAGCTTTCTTT,CASIRRGTLNTEAFF,TRBV6-5,TRBJ1-1,-,-
TGTGCCAGCAGTGATCCGGGACTAGCGGGATCCAATGAGCAGTTCTTC,CASSDPGLAGSNEQFF,TRBV6-1,TRBJ2-1,TRBD2,-
TGTGCCAGCAGCTTAGCCGGGGCAGGTCTCGAAGCTTTCTTT,CASSLAGAGLEAFF,TRBV11-2,TRBJ1-1,-,-
TGTGCCAGCAGGAAAGTACAGGGGTTAGGCAATCAGCCCCAGCATTTT,CASRKVQGLGNQPQHF,TRBV28,TRBJ1-5,TRBD1,-
TGTGCCAGCAGCTTAGGGGCAGGGGCTGAAGCTTTCTTT,CASSLGAGAEAFF,TRBV11-3,TRBJ1-1,-,-
TGTGCCAGCAGGGATTACCCGTTCGACACTGAAGCTTTCTTT,CASRDYPFDTEAFF,TRBV7-2,TRBJ1-1,-,-
TGTGCCAGCAGTGCCAGCTTTGGACGGAGGGCCAACATGAACACTGAAGCTTTCTTT,CASSASFGRRANMNTEAFF,TRBV2,TRBJ1-1,-,-